This TCR beta chain originates from a study of human T cells and chemical hapten exposure. From the RACE reads, TCRdb called clonotypes with MiXCR, one entry per CDR3 protein. The table includes tens of thousands of distinct CDR3 sequences, 7.5% to 9.5% detected once. This clonotype appeared a few times. Its antigen is unidentified. Specified time point: patch test 2, 6 weeks after DPC sensitization. Treatment indicated: therapeutic diphenylcyclopropenone sensitization with weekly scalp DPC. Non-pregnant alopecia patients aged 18 to 70, suitable for DPC therapy. Findings and caveats of the study: Following DPC sensitization, TCRs present above 1 in 1000 frequency showed no change.

CDR3 length equals 16 residues. Germline CDR1 reads SQVTM; CDR2 reads ANQGSEA. With 3 bases clipped from V and 1 base from J, the junction kept 9 bases outside the gene matches. The chain combines TRBV29-1 with TRBJ2-4, with TRBD2 matching over 7 bases. The receptor was derived from a woman aged 45-59 years with alopecia areata. Some clones in this sample may be carry-over from other donors' samples. The sequences come from whole blood, collected in connection with sensitization to the hapten diphenylcyclopropenone (DPC). The CDR3 sequence is CSVDVGGSGAKNIQYF. The CDR3 coding sequence is TGCAGCGTTGACGTTGGCGGGAGCGGGGCCAAAAACATTCAGTACTTC.